These T cell receptor beta chains were read from a single sample in a study of radiation and T cells in renal cell carcinoma. TCRdb's table, derived via immunoSEQ multiplex PCR, lists solely in-frame clones and lacks some. The sample holds about 150,000 clones, about 87% seen once. The sequencing here drew on blood, taken from a patient whose treatment included radiotherapy and nephrectomy. Receptors were obtained from a woman in her seventies with renal cell carcinoma. The CDR3 runs from the conserved cysteine through the conserved F or W. A D gene is named only where the DNA matches it firmly. Some rows mark clone size as missing; the rest say once, few, many or name a class of expanded clone.

j_call clone_size v_call d_call cdr3_aa cdr3_nt
TRBJ1-2 NA TRBV5-6 TRBD1 CASSWGQGNYGYTF TGTGCCAGCAGCTGGGGACAGGGGAACTATGGCTACACCTTC
TRBJ1-2 NA TRBV5-8 NA CASSLGAQTGGYTF TGTGCCAGCAGCTTGGGTGCGCAAACGGGAGGCTACACCTTC
TRBJ1-4 NA TRBV7-2 NA CASSPWGSATNEKLFF TGTGCCAGCAGCCCCTGGGGGTCTGCAACTAATGAAAAACTGTTTTTT
TRBJ2-3 NA TRBV19 NA CASSISPKDTQYF TGTGCCAGTAGTATAAGTCCAAAAGATACGCAGTATTTT
TRBJ2-2 NA TRBV7-3 NA CASSSTEANTGELFF TGTGCCAGCAGTTCGACAGAAGCGAACACCGGGGAGCTGTTTTTT
TRBJ2-2 NA TRBV5-6 TRBD2 CASSKVGTIRTGELFF TGTGCCAGCAGCAAAGTAGGGACTATTCGCACCGGGGAGCTGTTTTTT
TRBJ1-2 NA TRBV6-1 NA CASSEGGAQYGYTF TGTGCCAGCAGTGAAGGGGGGGCACAATATGGCTACACCTTC
TRBJ2-3 NA TRBV7-2 NA CASSLGGHGPPAGDTQYF TGTGCCAGCAGCTTAGGAGGTCACGGCCCCCCGGCTGGAGATACGCAGTATTTT
TRBJ2-3 NA TRBV11-3 NA CASSPAGSTDTQYF TGTGCCAGCAGCCCCGCGGGGAGCACAGATACGCAGTATTTT
TRBJ1-5 few TRBV19 NA CASRSAGYSNQPQHF TGTGCCAGTAGAAGTGCAGGATATAGCAATCAGCCCCAGCATTTT
TRBJ1-5 NA TRBV15 NA CATSSYRESNQPQHF TGTGCCACCAGCAGCTACAGGGAATCAAATCAGCCCCAGCATTTT